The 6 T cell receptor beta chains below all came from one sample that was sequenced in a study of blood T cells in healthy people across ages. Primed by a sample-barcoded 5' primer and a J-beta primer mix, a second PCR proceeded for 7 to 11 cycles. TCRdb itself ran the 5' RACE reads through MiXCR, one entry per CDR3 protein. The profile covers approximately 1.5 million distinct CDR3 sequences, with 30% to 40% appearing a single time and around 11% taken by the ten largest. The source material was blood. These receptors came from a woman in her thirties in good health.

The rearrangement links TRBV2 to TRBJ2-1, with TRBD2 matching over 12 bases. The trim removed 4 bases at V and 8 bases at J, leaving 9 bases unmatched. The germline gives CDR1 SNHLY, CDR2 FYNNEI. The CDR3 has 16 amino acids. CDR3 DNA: TGTGCCAGCAGTGCGGGACTAGCGGGCGCAGAGGATGAGCAGTTCTTC. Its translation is CASSAGLAGAEDEQFF.

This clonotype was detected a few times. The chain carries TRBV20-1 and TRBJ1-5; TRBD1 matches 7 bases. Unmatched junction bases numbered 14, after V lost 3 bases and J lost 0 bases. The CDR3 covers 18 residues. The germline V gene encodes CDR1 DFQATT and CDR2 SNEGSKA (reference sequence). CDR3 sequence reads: CSASPPAGQKNSNQPQHF. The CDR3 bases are TGCAGTGCTAGCCCTCCCGCGGGACAGAAAAATAGCAATCAGCCCCAGCATTTT.

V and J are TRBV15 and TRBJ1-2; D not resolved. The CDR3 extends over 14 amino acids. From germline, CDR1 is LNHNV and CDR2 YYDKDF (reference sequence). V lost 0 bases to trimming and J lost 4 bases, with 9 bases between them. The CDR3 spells CATSRDPGGYGYTF. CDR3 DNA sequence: TGTGCCACCAGCAGAGACCCAGGCGGCTATGGCTACACCTTC.

The CDR3 DNA follows: TGTGCCAGCAGCTTACGTGGACGGCAAATGAACACTGAAGCTTTCTTT. This gives the protein CASSLRGRQMNTEAFF. The rearrangement joins TRBV7-6 to TRBJ1-1; no definite D call. V was cut by 2 bases and J by 0 bases, with 13 bases left in between. The CDR3 is 16 amino acids. Per the germline V gene, CDR1 is SGHVS and CDR2 is FNYEAQ.

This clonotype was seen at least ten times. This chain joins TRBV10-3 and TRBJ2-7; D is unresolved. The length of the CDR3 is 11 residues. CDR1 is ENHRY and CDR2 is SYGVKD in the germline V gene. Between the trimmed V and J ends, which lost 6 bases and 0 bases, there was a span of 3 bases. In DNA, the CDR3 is TGTGCCATCAGGAGCTCCTACGAGCAGTACTTC. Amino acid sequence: CAIRSSYEQYF.

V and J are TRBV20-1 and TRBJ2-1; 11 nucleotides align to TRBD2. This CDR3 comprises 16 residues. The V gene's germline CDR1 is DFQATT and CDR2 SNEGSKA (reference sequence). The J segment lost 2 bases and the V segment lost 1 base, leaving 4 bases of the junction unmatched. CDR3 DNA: TGCAGTGCTAGAGCTGCGACTAGCGGGGCCTACAATGAGCAGTTCTTC. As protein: CSARAATSGAYNEQFF.